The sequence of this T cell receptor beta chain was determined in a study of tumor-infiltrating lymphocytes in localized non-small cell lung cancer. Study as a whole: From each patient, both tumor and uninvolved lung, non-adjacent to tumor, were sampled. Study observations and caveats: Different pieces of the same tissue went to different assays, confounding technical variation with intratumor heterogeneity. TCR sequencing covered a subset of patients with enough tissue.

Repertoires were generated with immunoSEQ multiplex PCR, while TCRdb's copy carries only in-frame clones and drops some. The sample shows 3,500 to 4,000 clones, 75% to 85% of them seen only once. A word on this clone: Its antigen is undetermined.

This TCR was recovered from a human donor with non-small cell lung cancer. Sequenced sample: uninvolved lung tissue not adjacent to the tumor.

The CDR3 DNA follows: TGTGCCAGCAGCTTAAGAGCCCCAGAGGGGGAGACCCAGTACTTC. This codes for CASSLRAPEGETQYF. The V call is TRBV11-2, the J call TRBJ2-5, with D perhaps matching TRBD1 or TRBD2 (5 bases each). This CDR3 is 15 amino acids long. V was cut by 2 bases and J by 5 bases, with 15 bases left in between. Germline V gene lookup returns CDR1 SGHAT and CDR2 FQNNGV.